This T cell receptor beta chain originates from a study of T cell clonotyping in hematopoietic cell transplantation. Libraries were prepared by immunoSEQ multiplex PCR; TCRdb keeps only in-frame clonotypes and omits some of them. The sample lists approximately 25,000 clones; approximately 96% were seen once. With 2 bases removed from V and 8 bases from J, the gap between germline ends came to 15 bases. From germline, CDR1 is MNHEY and CDR2 SVGAGI. The CDR3 loop spans 14 amino acids. The V and J genes are TRBV6-5 and TRBJ1-1, with D maybe TRBD1 (5 bases). This TCR was sampled from a man over 45 in good health. Some clones in this sample may be carry-over from other donors' samples. The source material was peripheral blood mononuclear cells. The DNA of the CDR3 is TGTGCCAGCAGTTACGACTCCGGGACGGCAGAAGCTTTCTTT. Translated, it gives CASSYDSGTAEAFF.